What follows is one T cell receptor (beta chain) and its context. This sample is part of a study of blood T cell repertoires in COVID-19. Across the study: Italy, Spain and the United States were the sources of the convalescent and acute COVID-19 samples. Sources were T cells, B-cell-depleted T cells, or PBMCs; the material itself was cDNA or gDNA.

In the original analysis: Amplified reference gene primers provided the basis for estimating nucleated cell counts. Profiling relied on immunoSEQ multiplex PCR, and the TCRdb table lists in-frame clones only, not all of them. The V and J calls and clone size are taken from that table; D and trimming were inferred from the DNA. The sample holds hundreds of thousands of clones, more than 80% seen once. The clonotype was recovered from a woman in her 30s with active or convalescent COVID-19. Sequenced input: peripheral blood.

The CDR3 region has the DNA TGTGCCAGCAGTCCCGACACGGACTATGGCTACACCTTC. It encodes CASSPDTDYGYTF. This sequence joins TRBV6-5 and TRBJ1-2, with unresolved D. The germline V and J ends were trimmed by 5 bases and 3 bases, with 10 bases remaining between them. This CDR3 contains 13 residues. Germline lookup yields CDR1 MNHEY and CDR2 SVGAGI.